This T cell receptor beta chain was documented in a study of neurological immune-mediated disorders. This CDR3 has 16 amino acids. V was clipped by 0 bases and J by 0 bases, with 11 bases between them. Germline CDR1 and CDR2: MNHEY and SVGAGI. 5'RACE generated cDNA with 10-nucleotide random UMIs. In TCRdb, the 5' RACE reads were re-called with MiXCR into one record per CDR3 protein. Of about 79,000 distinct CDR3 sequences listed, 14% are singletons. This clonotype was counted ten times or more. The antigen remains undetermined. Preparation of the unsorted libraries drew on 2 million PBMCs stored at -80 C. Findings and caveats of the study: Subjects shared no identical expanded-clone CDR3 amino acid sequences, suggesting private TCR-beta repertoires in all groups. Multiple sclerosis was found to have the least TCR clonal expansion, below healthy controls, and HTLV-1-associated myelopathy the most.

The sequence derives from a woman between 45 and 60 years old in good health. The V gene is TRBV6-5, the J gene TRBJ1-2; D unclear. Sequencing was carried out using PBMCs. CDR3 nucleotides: TGTGCCAGCAGTTACTCGAGGGCCATTTCTAACTATGGCTACACCTTC. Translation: CASSYSRAISNYGYTF.